The 17 T cell receptor beta chains given below trace back to one sample, sequenced in a study of PD-1 blockade in classical Hodgkin lymphoma. Relapses following autologous stem cell transplantation were seen in all patients, with brentuximab vedotin exposure varying. Repertoires were generated with immunoSEQ multiplex PCR, while TCRdb's copy carries only in-frame clones and drops some. The sample lists under 30,000 clones, about two thirds occurring once. Sequences were derived from peripheral blood mononuclear cells (PBMCs), sampled at baseline. The receptors were sampled from a human donor with classical Hodgkin lymphoma.

The chain carries TRBV6-6 and TRBJ1-5; TRBD1 aligns across 11 bases. Germline V gene sequence: CDR1 MNHNY, CDR2 SVGAGI (reference sequence). The CDR3 length is 14 residues. The V segment lost 6 bases and the J segment 5 bases; nucleotides outside the gene matches: 3. For the CDR3, the DNA is TGTGCCAGCAGCGGACAGGGGGCTTATCAGCCCCAGCATTTT. Translated: CASSGQGAYQPQHF.

The chain has TRBV7-9 and TRBJ2-5, with a weak D call TRBD1 (6 bases). Germline-derived CDR1 and CDR2 are SEHNR and FQNEAQ (reference sequence). Trimming took off 7 bases at V and 5 bases at J, with 20 bases between the two ends. There are 15 residues in the CDR3. CDR3: CASTVGGVKGETQYF. The CDR3 DNA sequence: TGTGCCAGCACCGTAGGGGGTGTTAAGGGGGAGACCCAGTACTTC.

The CDR3: CASSDPGSGTEAFF. The CDR3 DNA sequence: TGTGCCAGCAGTGACCCAGGGTCGGGCACTGAAGCTTTCTTT. The V gene is TRBV6-1, the J gene TRBJ1-1, with D possibly matching TRBD1 (5 bases). The CDR3 extends over 14 amino acids. The germline V gene encodes CDR1 MNHNS and CDR2 SASEGT. V was clipped by 3 bases and J by 4 bases, with 12 bases between them.

The chain uses TRBV6-1 and TRBJ1-6; D ambiguous. CDR3 length: 12 amino acids. The V gene lost 2 bases and the J gene lost 14 bases, with 10 bases spanning the gap. In germline, CDR1 is MNHNS, CDR2 SASEGT. CDR3 protein: CASSELWESLHF. The CDR3 bases are TGTGCCAGCAGTGAACTTTGGGAATCCCTCCACTTT.

The chain has TRBV6-1 and TRBJ1-4; D not certain. Trimming removed 1 base at V and 3 bases at J, with 9 bases between. Germline V gives CDR1 MNHNS, CDR2 SASEGT. CDR3 size: 15 residues. CDR3 in DNA: TGTGCCAGCAGTGAAGGGAGAGCGCCTAATGAAAAACTGTTTTTT. Protein: CASSEGRAPNEKLFF.

This chain connects TRBV9 to TRBJ1-2; perhaps TRBD1 as D (6 bases). CDR1 and CDR2 (germline): SGDLS, YYNGEE. Trimming removed 1 base from V and 0 bases from J, with 10 bases in between. This CDR3 is 15 amino acids long. The CDR3 region is CASSVTGLPNYGYTF. The CDR3 DNA reads TGTGCCAGCAGCGTAACAGGGCTCCCTAACTATGGCTACACCTTC.

Here the CDR3 DNA reads TGTGCCAGCAGCTTACAGCGAACCATAGATACGCAGTATTTT. It is translated as CASSLQRTIDTQYF. The V call is TRBV13, the J call TRBJ2-3; no clear D. The germline CDR1 and CDR2 sequences are PRHDT and FYEKMQ (reference sequence). This CDR3 contains 14 residues. Between the trimmed V and J ends, which lost 2 bases and 5 bases, there was a span of 11 bases.

The rearrangement links TRBV12-5 to TRBJ2-2, with D hard to call. Trimming left V 9 bases short and J 1 base short, with 9 bases between. The CDR3 loop spans 13 amino acids. The germline V gene encodes CDR1 LGHNT and CDR2 FRNRAP. CDR3 protein: CASAILNTGELFF. The CDR3 DNA reads TGTGCTAGCGCAATCTTGAACACCGGGGAGCTGTTTTTT.

As DNA, the CDR3 is TGTGCCAGCAGCCAGGGACAGGGGAATACCGGGGAGCTGTTTTTT. It codes for CASSQGQGNTGELFF. The rearrangement joins TRBV5-4 to TRBJ2-2, with TRBD1 matching over 10 bases. Trimming took 4 bases from V and 5 from J; bases not matched to a gene: 5. Germline assignment: CDR1 SGHNT and CDR2 YYREEE (reference sequence). The CDR3 consists of 15 residues.

In its sample, this clone was seen a few times. The V gene is TRBV6-5, the J gene TRBJ2-3, with TRBD2 matching over 11 bases. The CDR3 length is 14 residues. Germline CDR1 reads MNHEY; CDR2 reads SVGAGI. V dropped 6 bases and J dropped 10; count of bases not matched to a gene: 9. The CDR3, as DNA: TGTGCCAGCAGCCGCACGACTAGCGGGATTGCGCAGTATTTT. It yields the protein CASSRTTSGIAQYF.

This chain uses TRBV2 with TRBJ1-1; possible D gene TRBD1, 5 bases. Germline lookup yields CDR1 SNHLY and CDR2 FYNNEI. The CDR3 sequence is 13 residues long. V was clipped by 6 bases and J by 0 bases, with 8 bases between them. CDR3 loop: CASSSDMNTEAFF. CDR3 sequence (DNA): TGTGCCAGCAGCTCGGACATGAACACTGAAGCTTTCTTT.

This clone was counted a few times. CDR3 residues: CAISPRDTEAFF. DNA of the CDR3: TGTGCCATCAGCCCTAGGGACACTGAAGCTTTCTTT. The rearrangement joins TRBV10-3 to TRBJ1-1; D gene uncertain. V lost 6 bases and J lost 3, with 8 bases in between. The CDR3 runs 12 residues. Germline CDR1 ENHRY, CDR2 SYGVKD.

The chain uses TRBV19 and TRBJ1-2; D gene uncertain. The CDR3 sequence is 14 residues long. V lost 6 bases to trimming and J lost 4 bases, with 15 bases between them. Germline V gives CDR1 LNHDA, CDR2 SQIVND (reference sequence). The CDR3 is CASSPLGVGYGYTF. In nucleotides, the CDR3 is TGTGCCAGTAGCCCCCTCGGGGTGGGCTATGGCTACACCTTC.

The chain has TRBV7-2 and TRBJ1-5; D gene ambiguous. Looked up from germline, CDR1 is SGHTA and CDR2 is FQGNSA. V was clipped by 2 bases and J by 3 bases, with 2 bases between them. This CDR3 is built from 12 residues. CDR3 bases: TGTGCCAGCAGCTTAAACAATCAGCCCCAGCATTTT. Residues: CASSLNNQPQHF.

J is TRBJ2-3 and V is TRBV19; 8 bases are a match to TRBD1. This CDR3 has 14 residues. Germline CDR1 LNHDA, CDR2 SQIVND (reference sequence). Losses at the gene ends were 4 bases for V and 1 base for J; bases not matched to a gene: 1. Written as DNA, the CDR3 is TGTGCCAGTAGTAGGACAGGGCGCACAGATACGCAGTATTTT. It is translated as CASSRTGRTDTQYF.

This chain joins TRBV6-4 and TRBJ2-1; no reliable D call. CDR1 and CDR2 (germline): MRHNA, SNTAGT. Trimming took off 0 bases at V and 3 bases at J, with 3 bases between the two ends. The CDR3 is made up of 13 amino acids. Written as DNA, the CDR3 is TGTGCCAGCAGTGACTCCGTCTACAATGAGCAGTTCTTC. Translation gives CASSDSVYNEQFF.

In its sample, this clone was seen a few times. This CDR3 reads CASSMSDSNYGYTF. The CDR3 coding sequence is TGTGCCAGTAGTATGTCAGACTCCAACTATGGCTACACCTTC. The V call is TRBV19, the J call TRBJ1-2, with no clear D. Germline V gives CDR1 LNHDA, CDR2 SQIVND (reference sequence). V lost 3 bases and J lost 2, with 10 bases in between. The CDR3 runs to 14 residues.